This is a list of T cell receptor beta chains from one sample in a study of cytomegalovirus exposure and HLA in healthy donors. Repertoires were generated with immunoSEQ multiplex PCR, while TCRdb's copy carries only in-frame clones and drops some. The sample holds 100,000 to 150,000 clones, approximately 88% seen once. The sequencing input was PBMCs. These TCRs come from a woman aged 18-29 years in good health and CMV-seronegative. Both conserved end residues are part of each CDR3. D genes are given only for firm matches. Clone size is not always given. Where it is, it says once, few, many or a class for expanded clones.

D	V	J	size	CDR3	DNA
.	TRBV10-3	TRBJ1-5	.	CAISEEIQGGNQPQHF	TGTGCCATCAGTGAGGAGATACAGGGAGGCAATCAGCCCCAGCATTTT
TRBD2	TRBV7-3	TRBJ2-5	.	CASSKSREGETQYF	TGTGCCAGCAGCAAATCAAGGGAGGGAGAGACCCAGTACTTC
TRBD2	TRBV6-5	TRBJ2-5	.	CASRVSGGQETQYF	TGTGCCAGCAGGGTGAGCGGGGGTCAAGAGACCCAGTACTTC
TRBD1	TRBV19	TRBJ1-2	few	CASSETGGGDYGYTF	TGTGCCAGTAGTGAGACAGGGGGCGGTGACTATGGCTACACCTTC
TRBD1	TRBV6-5	TRBJ2-7	.	CASSYGTDLSYEQYF	TGTGCCAGCAGCTATGGGACAGACCTATCCTACGAGCAGTACTTC
TRBD2	TRBV6-4	TRBJ2-2	large	CASSSGSTGELFF	TGTGCCAGCAGTAGCGGGAGCACCGGGGAGCTGTTTTTT
.	TRBV6-5	TRBJ2-7	.	CASSYYRESYEQYF	TGTGCCAGCAGTTATTACCGGGAGAGCTACGAGCAGTACTTC
TRBD1	TRBV25-1	TRBJ2-5	.	CASSEYRGETQYF	TGTGCCAGCAGCGAGTACAGGGGAGAGACCCAGTACTTC
.	TRBV19	TRBJ1-3	.	CASSPDSSGNTIYF	TGTGCCAGTAGTCCGGACAGCTCTGGAAACACCATATATTTT
.	TRBV9	TRBJ2-3	.	CASSVVTPNTQYF	TGTGCCAGCAGCGTAGTTACCCCTAATACGCAGTATTTT
.	TRBV6-5	TRBJ1-1	.	CASSYGVWGQTEAFF	TGTGCCAGCAGTTACGGTGTGTGGGGGCAGACTGAAGCTTTCTTT
.	TRBV19	TRBJ2-5	.	CASSITGTETQYF	TGTGCCAGTAGTATCACAGGGACAGAGACCCAGTACTTC
.	TRBV28	TRBJ2-7	.	CASSLTVEGGGEQYF	TGTGCCAGCAGTTTAACGGTCGAGGGAGGCGGCGAGCAGTACTTC
TRBD1	TRBV2	TRBJ2-7	.	CASSPRDRVYEQYF	TGTGCCAGCAGTCCCCGGGACAGGGTCTACGAGCAGTACTTC
.	TRBV7-9	TRBJ2-7	.	CASSSQTYEQYF	TGTGCCAGCAGCTCCCAAACCTACGAGCAGTACTTC
TRBD1	TRBV14	TRBJ2-2	.	CASSQEGRGFRNTGELFF	TGTGCCAGCAGCCAAGAGGGCAGGGGGTTCAGAAACACCGGGGAGCTGTTTTTT
.	TRBV5-6	TRBJ2-5	.	CASSPRGSNEETQYF	TGTGCCAGCAGTCCTCGTGGTAGCAATGAAGAGACCCAGTACTTC
.	TRBV19	TRBJ1-1	.	CASSLLRQVPSKKAEAFF	TGTGCCAGTAGTCTCCTCCGACAGGTACCGTCGAAGAAGGCTGAAGCTTTCTTT
.	TRBV19	TRBJ2-1	.	CASKGDGYNEQFF	TGTGCCAGTAAGGGGGACGGCTACAATGAGCAGTTCTTC
.	TRBV6-4	TRBJ2-1	.	CASSDSQNEQFF	TGTGCCAGCAGTGACTCCCAGAATGAGCAGTTCTTC
.	TRBV19	TRBJ1-1	few	CASSIAWRQFIVRNTEAFF	TGTGCCAGTAGTATAGCTTGGAGACAGTTTATTGTGCGGAACACTGAAGCTTTCTTT
TRBD1	TRBV27	TRBJ2-3	once	CASSPGTGRTDTQYF	TGTGCCAGCAGTCCCGGGACAGGGAGGACAGATACGCAGTATTTT
.	TRBV19	TRBJ2-7	.	CASRPTGSSLEQYF	TGTGCCAGTAGACCGACAGGTTCCTCCCTGGAGCAGTACTTC
.	TRBV29-1	TRBJ2-4	.	CSIHPGQGGFVDKNIQYF	TGCAGCATACATCCCGGCCAGGGAGGATTCGTAGACAAAAACATTCAGTACTTC
.	TRBV10-1	TRBJ2-3	.	CASRRGQTDTQYF	TGCGCCAGCAGGAGAGGGCAGACAGATACGCAGTATTTT
TRBD1	TRBV27	TRBJ2-6	few	CASSHRDSFSSGANVLTF	TGTGCCAGCAGTCATCGGGACAGCTTCTCCTCTGGGGCCAACGTCCTGACTTTC
TRBD1	TRBV11-2	TRBJ2-5	.	CASRRGQGLETQYF	TGTGCCAGTCGTCGGGGACAGGGGTTGGAGACCCAGTACTTC
TRBD2	TRBV27	TRBJ2-7	.	CASSLSRGSSYEQYF	TGTGCCAGCAGCCTTAGTCGCGGGAGCTCCTACGAGCAGTACTTC
TRBD2	TRBV9	TRBJ2-5	.	CASSAGLVNQETQYF	TGTGCCAGCAGCGCCGGACTAGTCAATCAAGAGACCCAGTACTTC
TRBD1	TRBV27	TRBJ1-1	.	CASRMPGQGDTEAFF	TGTGCCAGCAGGATGCCGGGACAGGGGGACACTGAAGCTTTCTTT
TRBD1	TRBV19	TRBJ1-4	.	CASSIRGQRNEKLFF	TGTGCCAGTAGTATTAGGGGACAGCGTAATGAAAAACTGTTTTTT
.	TRBV28	TRBJ1-5	once	CASSSNIPWRGNQPQHF	TGTGCCAGCAGTTCAAACATCCCCTGGAGGGGCAATCAGCCCCAGCATTTT
TRBD2	TRBV5-1	TRBJ2-7	.	CASSLTIGLADPYEQYF	TGCGCCAGCAGCTTGACGATCGGACTAGCGGATCCCTACGAGCAGTACTTC
.	TRBV7-7	TRBJ1-2	.	CASSLGISGVNYGYTF	TGTGCTAGCAGCTTAGGAATATCAGGGGTTAACTATGGCTACACCTTC
.	TRBV7-9	TRBJ2-5	.	CASSLLEETQYF	TGTGCCAGCAGCTTATTAGAAGAGACCCAGTACTTC
.	TRBV29-1	TRBJ2-5	.	CSVQIETQYF	TGCAGCGTTCAAATAGAGACCCAGTACTTC
.	TRBV29-1	TRBJ2-7	.	CSVEGRGDEQYF	TGCAGCGTTGAGGGCAGGGGAGACGAGCAGTACTTC
TRBD1	TRBV28	TRBJ2-1	.	CASSSLDSQGDNEQFF	TGTGCCAGCAGTTCTTTAGATTCACAGGGGGACAATGAGCAGTTCTTC
.	TRBV6-1	TRBJ1-3	.	CASSRVVSSGNTIYF	TGTGCCAGCAGCAGGGTGGTATCGTCTGGAAACACCATATATTTT
TRBD1	TRBV2	TRBJ2-7	.	CASSEQGAGEQYF	TGTGCCAGCAGTGAACAGGGGGCAGGCGAGCAGTACTTC
TRBD2	TRBV9	TRBJ2-1	.	CASSVAAGGRYNEQFF	TGTGCCAGCAGCGTAGCGGCGGGAGGTCGCTACAATGAGCAGTTCTTC
.	TRBV10-2	TRBJ2-3	.	CASAEVADTQYF	TGCGCCAGCGCGGAGGTAGCAGATACGCAGTATTTT
.	TRBV7-9	TRBJ1-1	.	CASSLVRGAEAFF	TGTGCCAGCAGCTTAGTTCGAGGCGCTGAAGCTTTCTTT